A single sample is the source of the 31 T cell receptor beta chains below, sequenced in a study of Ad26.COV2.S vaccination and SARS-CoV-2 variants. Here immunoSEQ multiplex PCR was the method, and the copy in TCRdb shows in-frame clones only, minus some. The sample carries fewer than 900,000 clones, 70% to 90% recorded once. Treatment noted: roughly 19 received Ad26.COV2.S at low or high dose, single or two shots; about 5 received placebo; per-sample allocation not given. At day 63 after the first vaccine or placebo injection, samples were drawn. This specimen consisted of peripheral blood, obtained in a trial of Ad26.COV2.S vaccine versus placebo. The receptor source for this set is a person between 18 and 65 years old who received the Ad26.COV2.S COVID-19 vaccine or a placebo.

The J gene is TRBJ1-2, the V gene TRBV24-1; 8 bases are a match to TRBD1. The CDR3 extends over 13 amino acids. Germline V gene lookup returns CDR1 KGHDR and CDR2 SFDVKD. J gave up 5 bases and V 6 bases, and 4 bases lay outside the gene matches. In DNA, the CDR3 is TGTGCCACCAGTAAAGGACAGGGATATGGCTACACCTTC. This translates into CATSKGQGYGYTF.

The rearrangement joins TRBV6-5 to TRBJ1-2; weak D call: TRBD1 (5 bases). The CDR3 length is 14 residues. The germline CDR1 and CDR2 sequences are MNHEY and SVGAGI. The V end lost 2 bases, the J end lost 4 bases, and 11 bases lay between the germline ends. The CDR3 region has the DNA TGTGCCAGCAGTTACGTGCAGGGCCTCTATGGCTACACCTTC. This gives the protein CASSYVQGLYGYTF.

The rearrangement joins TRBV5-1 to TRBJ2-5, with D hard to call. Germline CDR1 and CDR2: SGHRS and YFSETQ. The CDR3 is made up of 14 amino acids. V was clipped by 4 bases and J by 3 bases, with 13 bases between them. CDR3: CASSPTGQKETQYF. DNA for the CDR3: TGCGCCAGCAGCCCGACGGGTCAAAAAGAGACCCAGTACTTC.

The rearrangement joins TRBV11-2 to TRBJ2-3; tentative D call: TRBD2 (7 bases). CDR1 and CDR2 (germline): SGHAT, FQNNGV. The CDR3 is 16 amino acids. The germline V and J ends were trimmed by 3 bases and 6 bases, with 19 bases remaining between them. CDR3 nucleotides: TGTGCCAGCAGCTTTGCTGGGACATTCGGGAGGGATACGCAGTATTTT. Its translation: CASSFAGTFGRDTQYF. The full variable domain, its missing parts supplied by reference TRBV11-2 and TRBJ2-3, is EAGVAQSPRYKIIEKRQSVAFWCNPISGHATLYWYQQILGQGPKLLIQFQNNGVVDDSQLPKDRFSAERLKGVDSTLKIQPAKLEDSAVYLCASSFAGTFGRDTQYFGPGTRLTVL.

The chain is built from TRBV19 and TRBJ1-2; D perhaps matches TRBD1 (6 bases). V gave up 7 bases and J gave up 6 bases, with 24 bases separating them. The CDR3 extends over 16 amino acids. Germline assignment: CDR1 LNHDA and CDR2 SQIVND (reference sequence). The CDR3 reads CASMGVRKTGGNGYTF. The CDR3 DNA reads TGTGCCAGTATGGGAGTGAGGAAGACAGGAGGGAATGGCTACACCTTC. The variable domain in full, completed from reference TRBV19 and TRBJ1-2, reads DGGITQSPKYLFRKEGQNVTLSCEQNLNHDAMYWYRQDPGQGLRLIYYSQIVNDFQKGDIAEGYSVSREKKESFPLTVTSAQKNPTAFYLCASMGVRKTGGNGYTFGSGTRLTVV.

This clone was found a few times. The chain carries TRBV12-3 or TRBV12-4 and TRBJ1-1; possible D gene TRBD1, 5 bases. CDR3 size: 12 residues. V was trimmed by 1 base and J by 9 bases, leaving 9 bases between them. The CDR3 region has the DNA TGTGCCAGCAGTTTAGTCGGGACGAAAGCTTTCTTT. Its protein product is CASSLVGTKAFF.

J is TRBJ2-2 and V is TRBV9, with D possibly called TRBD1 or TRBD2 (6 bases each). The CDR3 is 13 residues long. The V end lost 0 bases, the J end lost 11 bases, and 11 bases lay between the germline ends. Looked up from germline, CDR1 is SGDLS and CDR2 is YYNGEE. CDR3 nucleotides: TGTGCCAGCAGCGTAGAAGAGGGGGGCGAGCTGTTTTTT. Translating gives CASSVEEGGELFF. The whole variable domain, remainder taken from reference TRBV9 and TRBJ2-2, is DSGVTQTPKHLITATGQRVTLRCSPRSGDLSVYWYQQSLDQGLQFLIQYYNGEERAKGNILERFSAQQFPDLHSELNLSSLELGDSALYFCASSVEEGGELFFGEGSRLTVL.

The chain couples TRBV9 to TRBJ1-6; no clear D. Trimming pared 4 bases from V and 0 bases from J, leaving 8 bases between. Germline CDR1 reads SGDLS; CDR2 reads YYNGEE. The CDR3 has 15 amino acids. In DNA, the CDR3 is TGTGCCAGCAGCACACAGAGCTCCTATAATTCACCCCTCCACTTT. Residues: CASSTQSSYNSPLHF. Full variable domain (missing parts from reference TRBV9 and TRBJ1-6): DSGVTQTPKHLITATGQRVTLRCSPRSGDLSVYWYQQSLDQGLQFLIQYYNGEERAKGNILERFSAQQFPDLHSELNLSSLELGDSALYFCASSTQSSYNSPLHFGNGTRLTVT.

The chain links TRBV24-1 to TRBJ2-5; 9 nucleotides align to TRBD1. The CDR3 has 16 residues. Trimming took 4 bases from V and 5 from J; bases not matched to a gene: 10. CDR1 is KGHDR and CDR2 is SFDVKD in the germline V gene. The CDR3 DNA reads TGTGCCACCAGTGACCTGACAGGGGGGGGAGGCGAGACCCAGTACTTC. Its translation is CATSDLTGGGGETQYF.

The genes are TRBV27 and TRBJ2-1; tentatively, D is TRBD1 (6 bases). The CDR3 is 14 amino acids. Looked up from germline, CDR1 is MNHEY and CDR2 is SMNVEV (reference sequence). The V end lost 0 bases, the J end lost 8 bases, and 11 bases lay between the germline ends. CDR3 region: CASSLSAGVDEQFF. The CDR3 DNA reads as TGTGCCAGCAGTTTATCGGCAGGGGTTGATGAGCAGTTCTTC.

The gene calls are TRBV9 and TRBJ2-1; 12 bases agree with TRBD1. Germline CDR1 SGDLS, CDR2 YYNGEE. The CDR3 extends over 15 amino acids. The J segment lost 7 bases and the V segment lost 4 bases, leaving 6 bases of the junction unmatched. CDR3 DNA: TGTGCCAGCAGCCCGGGACAGGGGGCCCGGAATGAGCAGTTCTTC. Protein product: CASSPGQGARNEQFF. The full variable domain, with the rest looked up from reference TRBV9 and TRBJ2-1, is DSGVTQTPKHLITATGQRVTLRCSPRSGDLSVYWYQQSLDQGLQFLIQYYNGEERAKGNILERFSAQQFPDLHSELNLSSLELGDSALYFCASSPGQGARNEQFFGPGTRLTVL.

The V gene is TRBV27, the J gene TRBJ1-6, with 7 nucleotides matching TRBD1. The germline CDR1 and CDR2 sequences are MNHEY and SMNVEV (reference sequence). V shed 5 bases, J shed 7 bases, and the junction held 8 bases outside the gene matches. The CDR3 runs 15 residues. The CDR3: CASSLTGVRNSPLHF. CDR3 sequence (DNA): TGTGCCAGCAGTCTAACAGGGGTTCGAAATTCACCCCTCCACTTT.

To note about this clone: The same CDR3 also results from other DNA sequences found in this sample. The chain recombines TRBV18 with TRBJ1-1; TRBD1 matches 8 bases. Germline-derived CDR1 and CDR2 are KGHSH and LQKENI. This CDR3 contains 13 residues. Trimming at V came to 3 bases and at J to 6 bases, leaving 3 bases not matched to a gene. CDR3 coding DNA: TGTGCCAGCTCACCGGACAGGGCGGCTGAAGCTTTCTTT. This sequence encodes CASSPDRAAEAFF.

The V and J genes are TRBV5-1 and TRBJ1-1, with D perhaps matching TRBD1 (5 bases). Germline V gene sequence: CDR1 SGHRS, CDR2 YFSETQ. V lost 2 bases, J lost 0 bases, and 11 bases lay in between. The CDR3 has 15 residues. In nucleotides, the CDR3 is TGCGCCAGCAGCTTCAGGGTTGGCATGAACACTGAAGCTTTCTTT. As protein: CASSFRVGMNTEAFF.

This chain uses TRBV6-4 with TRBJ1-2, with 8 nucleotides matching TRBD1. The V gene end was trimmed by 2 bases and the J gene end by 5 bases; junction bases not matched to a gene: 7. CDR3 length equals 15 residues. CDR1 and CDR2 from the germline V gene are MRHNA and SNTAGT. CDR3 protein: CASSDPRTGSYGYTF. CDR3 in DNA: TGTGCCAGCAGTGACCCCCGGACAGGGTCGTATGGCTACACCTTC.

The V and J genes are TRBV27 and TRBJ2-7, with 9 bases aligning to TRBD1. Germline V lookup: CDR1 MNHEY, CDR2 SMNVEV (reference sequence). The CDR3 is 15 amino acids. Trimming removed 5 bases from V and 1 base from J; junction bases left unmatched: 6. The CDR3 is CASSTTGGGSYEQYF. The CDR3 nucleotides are TGTGCCAGCAGTACTACAGGGGGCGGATCCTACGAGCAGTACTTC.

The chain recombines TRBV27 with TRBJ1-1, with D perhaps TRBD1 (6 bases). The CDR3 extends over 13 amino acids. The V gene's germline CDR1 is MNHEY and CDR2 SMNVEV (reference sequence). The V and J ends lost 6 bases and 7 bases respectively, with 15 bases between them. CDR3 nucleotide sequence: TGTGCCAGCAGGCCAAGGACAGCACGTGAAGCTTTCTTT. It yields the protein CASRPRTAREAFF.

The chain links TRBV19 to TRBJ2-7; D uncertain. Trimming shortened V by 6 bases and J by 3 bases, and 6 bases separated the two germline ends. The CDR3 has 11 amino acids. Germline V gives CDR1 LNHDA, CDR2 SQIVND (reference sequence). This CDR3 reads CASRGYYEQYF. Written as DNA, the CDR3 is TGTGCCAGTAGGGGGTACTACGAGCAGTACTTC.

The CDR3 protein is CASSIDLETSGTYEQYF. DNA of the CDR3: TGTGCCAGTAGTATAGATCTAGAGACTAGCGGTACCTACGAGCAGTACTTC. The chain combines TRBV19 with TRBJ2-7; 9 bases fit TRBD2. Per germline, CDR1 LNHDA and CDR2 SQIVND (reference sequence). V shed 0 bases, J shed 2 bases, and the junction held 8 bases outside the gene matches. This CDR3 spans 17 amino acids.

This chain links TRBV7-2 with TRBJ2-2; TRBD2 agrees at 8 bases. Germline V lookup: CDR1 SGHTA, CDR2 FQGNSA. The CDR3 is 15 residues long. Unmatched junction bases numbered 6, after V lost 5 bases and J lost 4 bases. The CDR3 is CASSKPGLVTGELFF. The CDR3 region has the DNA TGTGCCAGCAGCAAACCGGGACTAGTCACCGGGGAGCTGTTTTTT.

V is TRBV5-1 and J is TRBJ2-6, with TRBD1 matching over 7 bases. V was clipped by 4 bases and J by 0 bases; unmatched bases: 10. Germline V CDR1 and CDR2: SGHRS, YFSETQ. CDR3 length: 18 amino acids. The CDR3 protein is CASSLRQGMGSGANVLTF. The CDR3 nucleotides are TGCGCCAGCAGCCTTCGACAGGGTATGGGCTCTGGGGCCAACGTCCTGACTTTC.

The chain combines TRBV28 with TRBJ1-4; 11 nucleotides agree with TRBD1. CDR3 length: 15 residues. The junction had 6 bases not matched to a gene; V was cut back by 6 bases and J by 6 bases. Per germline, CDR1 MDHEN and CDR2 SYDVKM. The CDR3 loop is CASSRDRGRDEKLFF. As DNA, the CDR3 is TGTGCCAGCAGCCGGGACAGGGGGAGGGATGAAAAACTGTTTTTT.

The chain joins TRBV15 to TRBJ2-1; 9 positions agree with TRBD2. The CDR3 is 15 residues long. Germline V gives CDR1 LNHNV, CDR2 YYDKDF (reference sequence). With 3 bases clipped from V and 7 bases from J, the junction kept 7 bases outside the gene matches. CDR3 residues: CATSRLAGVRNEQFF. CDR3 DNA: TGTGCCACCAGCAGGTTAGCGGGAGTTAGGAATGAGCAGTTCTTC.

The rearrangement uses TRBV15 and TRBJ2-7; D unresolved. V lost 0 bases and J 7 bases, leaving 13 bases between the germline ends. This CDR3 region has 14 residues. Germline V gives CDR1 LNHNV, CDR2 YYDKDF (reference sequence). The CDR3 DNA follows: TGTGCCACCAGCAGAGATTTAATGGAATTAGAGCAGTACTTC. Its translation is CATSRDLMELEQYF.

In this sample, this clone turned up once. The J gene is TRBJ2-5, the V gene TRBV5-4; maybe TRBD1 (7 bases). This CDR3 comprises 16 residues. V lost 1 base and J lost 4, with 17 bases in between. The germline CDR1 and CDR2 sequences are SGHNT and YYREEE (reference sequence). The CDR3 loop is CASSLQGDLGGETQYF. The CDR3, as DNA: TGTGCCAGCAGCTTGCAGGGGGATCTGGGGGGAGAGACCCAGTACTTC.

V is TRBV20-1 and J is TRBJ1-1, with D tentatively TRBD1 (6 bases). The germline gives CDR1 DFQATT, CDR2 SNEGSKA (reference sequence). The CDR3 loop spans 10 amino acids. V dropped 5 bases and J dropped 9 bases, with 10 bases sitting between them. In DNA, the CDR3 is TGCAGTGCTGGGGACAACCAAGCTTTCTTT. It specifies CSAGDNQAFF.

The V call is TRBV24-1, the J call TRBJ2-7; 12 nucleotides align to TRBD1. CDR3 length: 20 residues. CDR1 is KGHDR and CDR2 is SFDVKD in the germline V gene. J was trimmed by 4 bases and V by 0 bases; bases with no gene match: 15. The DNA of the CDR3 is TGTGCCACCAGTGATTTGCCTTGGGAGCTCCGGGACAGGGGGCGTTACGAGCAGTACTTC. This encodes CATSDLPWELRDRGRYEQYF.

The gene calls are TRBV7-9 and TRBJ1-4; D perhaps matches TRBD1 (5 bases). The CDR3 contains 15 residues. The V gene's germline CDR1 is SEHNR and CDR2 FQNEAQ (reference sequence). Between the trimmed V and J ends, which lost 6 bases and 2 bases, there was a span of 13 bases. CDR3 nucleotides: TGTGCCAGCAGTGGGGCAGGGTCGACTAATGAAAAACTGTTTTTT. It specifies CASSGAGSTNEKLFF. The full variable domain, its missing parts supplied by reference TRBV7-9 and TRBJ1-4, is DTGVSQNPRHKITKRGQNVTFRCDPISEHNRLYWYRQTLGQGPEFLTYFQNEAQLEKSRLLSDRFSAERPKGSFSTLEIQRTEQGDSAMYLCASSGAGSTNEKLFFGSGTQLSVL.

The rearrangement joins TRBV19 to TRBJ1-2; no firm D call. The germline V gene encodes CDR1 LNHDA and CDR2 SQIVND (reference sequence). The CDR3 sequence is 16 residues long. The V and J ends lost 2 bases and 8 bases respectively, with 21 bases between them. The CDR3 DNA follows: TGTGCCAGTAGTATAATGGTGAGTGGAGGGAGAGACGGCTACACCTTC. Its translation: CASSIMVSGGRDGYTF.

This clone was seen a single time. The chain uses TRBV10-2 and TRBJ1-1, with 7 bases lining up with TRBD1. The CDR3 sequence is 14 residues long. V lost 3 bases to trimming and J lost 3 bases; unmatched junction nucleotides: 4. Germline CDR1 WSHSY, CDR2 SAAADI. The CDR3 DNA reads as TGCGCCAGCAGTGAAGAACAGGGGTACACTGAAGCTTTCTTT. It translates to CASSEEQGYTEAFF.

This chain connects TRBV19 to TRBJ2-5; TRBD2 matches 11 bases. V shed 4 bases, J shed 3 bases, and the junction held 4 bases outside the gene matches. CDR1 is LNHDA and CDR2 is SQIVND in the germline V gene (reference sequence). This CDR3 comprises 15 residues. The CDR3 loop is CASSTQTSGKETQYF. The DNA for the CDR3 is TGTGCCAGTAGTACCCAGACTAGCGGGAAAGAGACCCAGTACTTC.